The 23 T cell receptor beta chains below all came from one sample that was sequenced in a study of T cell changes during pregnancy in multiple sclerosis. The assay was immunoSEQ multiplex PCR, and TCRdb's table has in-frame clones only and misses some. The data show approximately 50,000 clones, about nine tenths seen once. This material consisted of peripheral blood, taken in the second trimester of pregnancy. The source is a female donor with multiple sclerosis, enrolled in a pregnancy study.

This chain uses TRBV5-5 with TRBJ1-2, with a weak D call TRBD1 (5 bases). Germline V gene data show CDR1 as SGHKS and CDR2 as YYEKEE (reference sequence). The CDR3 is made up of 16 amino acids. The V gene lost 2 bases and the J gene lost 1 base, with 15 bases spanning the gap. In DNA, the CDR3 is TGTGCCAGCAGCTTCCTCCCAACGGGACTTAACTATGGCTACACCTTC. Protein sequence: CASSFLPTGLNYGYTF. Full variable domain (missing parts from reference TRBV5-5 and TRBJ1-2): DAGVTQSPTHLIKTRGQQVTLRCSPISGHKSVSWYQQVLGQGPQFIFQYYEKEERGRGNFPDRFSARQFPNYSSELNVNALLLGDSALYLCASSFLPTGLNYGYTFGSGTRLTVV.

This chain links TRBV9 with TRBJ1-3; 9 bases align to TRBD1. The V gene's germline CDR1 is SGDLS and CDR2 YYNGEE. The CDR3 is 17 residues long. J was trimmed by 3 bases and V by 7 bases; bases with no gene match: 14. The CDR3 region has the DNA TGTGCCAGCGGGTCCCGGGACAGGGAGCCTGGTGGAAACACCATATATTTT. Amino acid sequence: CASGSRDREPGGNTIYF.

The chain uses TRBV6-6 and TRBJ1-6, with 8 nucleotides matching TRBD1. The V gene end was trimmed by 6 bases and the J gene end by 14 bases; junction bases not matched to a gene: 6. The germline V gene has CDR1 MNHNY and CDR2 SVGAGI (reference sequence). The length of the CDR3 is 12 residues. CDR3 amino acids: CASSFDRGTLHF. The CDR3 DNA reads TGTGCCAGCAGCTTTGACAGGGGTACCCTCCACTTT.

This sequence joins TRBV7-9 and TRBJ1-6; possibly TRBD1 for D (6 bases). Germline CDR1 is SEHNR and CDR2 is FQNEAQ (reference sequence). With 1 base removed from V and 4 bases from J, the gap between germline ends came to 14 bases. CDR3 length: 17 amino acids. This chain's CDR3 is CASSLGPRRGYNSPLHF. The DNA for the CDR3 is TGTGCCAGCAGCTTAGGTCCCCGCAGGGGATATAATTCACCCCTCCACTTT. Full variable domain (missing parts from reference TRBV7-9 and TRBJ1-6): DTGVSQNPRHKITKRGQNVTFRCDPISEHNRLYWYRQTLGQGPEFLTYFQNEAQLEKSRLLSDRFSAERPKGSFSTLEIQRTEQGDSAMYLCASSLGPRRGYNSPLHFGNGTRLTVT.

The chain has TRBV5-4 and TRBJ2-7; a possible D gene is TRBD2 (5 bases). From germline, CDR1 is SGHNT and CDR2 YYREEE (reference sequence). The V and J ends lost 4 bases and 0 bases respectively, with 17 bases between them. The CDR3 is 16 amino acids. Written as DNA, the CDR3 is TGTGCCAGCAGCACCGGGGTAGGATGGGGCTCCTACGAGCAGTACTTC. Amino acid sequence: CASSTGVGWGSYEQYF. Full variable domain (outside the CDR3, taken from reference TRBV5-4 and TRBJ2-7): ETGVTQSPTHLIKTRGQQVTLRCSSQSGHNTVSWYQQALGQGPQFIFQYYREEENGRGNFPPRFSGLQFPNYSSELNVNALELDDSALYLCASSTGVGWGSYEQYFGPGTRLTVT.

This chain uses TRBV12-2 with TRBJ2-1; the listed D gene, TRBD1, was not tested against the DNA. TRBV12-2 is labeled a pseudogene. The CDR3 is made up of 18 amino acids. CDR3 in amino acids: CASRFVPGQGPAANEQFF. The CDR3 DNA reads TGTGCAAGTCGCTTTGTCCCGGGACAGGGGCCGGCGGCCAATGAGCAGTTCTTC.

This chain uses TRBV18 with TRBJ1-6; TRBD1 might be the D (6 bases). V was pared by 0 bases and J by 5 bases, with 8 bases between. Germline CDR1 KGHSH, CDR2 LQKENI. The CDR3 sequence is 15 residues long. The chain's CDR3 is CASSPPGQNNSPLHF. CDR3 DNA sequence: TGTGCCAGCTCACCACCGGGACAAAATAATTCACCCCTCCACTTT.

The J gene is TRBJ2-6, the V gene TRBV2, with 10 bases identical to TRBD1. CDR3 length: 18 amino acids. The junction had 8 bases not matched to a gene; V was cut back by 4 bases and J by 2 bases. Germline CDR1 SNHLY, CDR2 FYNNEI. The CDR3 DNA reads TGTGCCAGCAGTGCTGGGACAGGGGATTGGGCTGGGGCCAACGTCCTGACTTTC. It codes for CASSAGTGDWAGANVLTF.

The chain combines TRBV9 with TRBJ1-5, with D uncertain. Looked up from germline, CDR1 is SGDLS and CDR2 is YYNGEE. V gave up 0 bases and J gave up 1 base, with 8 bases separating them. The CDR3 covers 15 residues. CDR3 coding DNA: TGTGCCAGCAGCGTAGGAACGGGGAGCAATCAGCCCCAGCATTTT. Amino acids: CASSVGTGSNQPQHF. Based on the CDR3 plus reference TRBV9 and TRBJ1-5, the full variable domain is DSGVTQTPKHLITATGQRVTLRCSPRSGDLSVYWYQQSLDQGLQFLIQYYNGEERAKGNILERFSAQQFPDLHSELNLSSLELGDSALYFCASSVGTGSNQPQHFGDGTRLSIL.

CDR3 nucleotide sequence: TGTGCCAGCAGTCGGGGGAGGGGCTACGACATGAACACTGAAGCTTTCTTT. This translates into CASSRGRGYDMNTEAFF. The chain joins TRBV2 to TRBJ1-1; D is possibly TRBD1 (5 bases). The CDR3 runs 17 residues. Trimming took off 5 bases at V and 0 bases at J, with 19 bases between the two ends. Germline lookup yields CDR1 SNHLY and CDR2 FYNNEI.

J is TRBJ2-2 and V is TRBV7-6, with TRBD2 as a possible D gene (5 bases). Deletions cut 0 bases from V and 4 bases from J, with 15 bases between. This CDR3 region has 17 residues. Germline V lookup: CDR1 SGHVS, CDR2 FNYEAQ. This chain's CDR3 is CASSLAGWLAVTGELFF. The CDR3 bases are TGTGCCAGCAGCTTAGCGGGGTGGCTAGCAGTCACCGGGGAGCTGTTTTTT.

The chain has TRBV21-1 and TRBJ1-1; the table's TRBD1 call for D was not verified on the DNA. TRBV21-1 counts as a pseudogene. CDR3 size: 14 residues. The CDR3 loop reads CASTPGCSNTEAFF. The CDR3 DNA follows: TGTGCCAGCACGCCAGGGTGTTCGAACACTGAAGCTTTCTTT.

This chain uses TRBV9 with TRBJ2-6, with D perhaps matching TRBD2 (5 bases). CDR1 SGDLS and CDR2 YYNGEE come from the germline V gene. Trimming left V 3 bases short and J 0 bases short, with 16 bases between. The CDR3 is 18 residues long. The CDR3 DNA sequence: TGTGCCAGCAGCGCCCCCCATGAGAGGGCCTCTGGGGCCAACGTCCTGACTTTC. This sequence encodes CASSAPHERASGANVLTF.

V is TRBV27 and J is TRBJ2-7; 11 nucleotides line up with TRBD1. V trimming: 2 bases; J trimming: 4 bases; junction bases outside the gene matches: 4. This CDR3 contains 15 residues. CDR1 is MNHEY and CDR2 is SMNVEV in the germline V gene (reference sequence). In DNA form, the CDR3 reads TGTGCCAGCAGTTTAGGACAGGGGGCTTTGTACGAGCAGTACTTC. It encodes CASSLGQGALYEQYF.

As to this clone: This sample also contains other DNA sequences that code for the same CDR3. The CDR3: CASSLALAGTYNEQFF. CDR3 DNA: TGTGCCAGCAGCTTAGCGTTAGCAGGGACCTACAATGAGCAGTTCTTC. The rearrangement links TRBV7-9 to TRBJ2-1; the D gene is possibly TRBD1 (5 bases). The CDR3 length is 16 residues. The V and J ends lost 0 bases and 2 bases respectively, with 11 bases between them. Germline CDR1 and CDR2: SEHNR and FQNEAQ (reference sequence).

V gene TRBV6-1 combines with J gene TRBJ2-5, with D unresolved. The CDR3 has 12 amino acids. Germline V gene data show CDR1 as MNHNS and CDR2 as SASEGT. Trimming cost V 7 bases and J 2 bases, with 8 bases left between them. The DNA for the CDR3 is TGTGCCAGCACCCGGGTACAAGAGACCCAGTACTTC. This gives the protein CASTRVQETQYF.

V gene TRBV11-3 combines with J gene TRBJ2-5; the D is unclear. CDR1 is SGHNT, CDR2 YENEEA, per germline. V was cut by 8 bases and J by 0 bases, with 16 bases left in between. This CDR3 spans 15 amino acids. CDR3 in DNA: TGTGCCAGCGGTCGGCGGAGCCCTTACCAAGAGACCCAGTACTTC. Its translation: CASGRRSPYQETQYF.

This clone was picked up a small number of times. This rearrangement joins TRBV4-2 to TRBJ1-4, with 8 bases fitting TRBD1. V lost 5 bases, J lost 1 base, and 9 bases stayed unmatched. Germline CDR1 and CDR2: LGHNA and YNFKEQ. The CDR3 is 17 residues long. The CDR3 spells CASSFRTGRETNEKLFF. The CDR3 DNA reads as TGTGCCAGCAGCTTTCGGACAGGGCGGGAAACTAATGAAAAACTGTTTTTT.

The chain joins TRBV19 to TRBJ1-6; no reliable D call. V lost 4 bases and J lost 7, with 11 bases in between. CDR1 and CDR2 (germline): LNHDA, SQIVND (reference sequence). This CDR3 has 14 residues. CDR3 nucleotides: TGTGCCAGTAGTAAAAGAGAGGGAAATTCACCCCTCCACTTT. Translated: CASSKREGNSPLHF.

V is TRBV11-2 and J is TRBJ2-7; no reliable D call. Germline assignment: CDR1 SGHAT and CDR2 FQNNGV. The length of the CDR3 is 15 residues. The ends were cut back, 2 bases at V and 2 bases at J, with 13 bases in the middle. The CDR3 is CASSLIHASTYEQYF. The CDR3 coding sequence is TGTGCCAGCAGCTTAATACATGCCTCCACCTACGAGCAGTACTTC.

This clone was detected once. This chain links TRBV19 with TRBJ1-3; unclear D gene. There are 13 residues in the CDR3. V lost 3 bases, J lost 4 bases, and 7 bases lay in between. Looked up from germline, CDR1 is LNHDA and CDR2 is SQIVND (reference sequence). The CDR3 DNA sequence: TGTGCCAGTAGTATTCGTTTCGGAAACACCATATATTTT. Translating it yields CASSIRFGNTIYF.

This clone was seen once. V is TRBV5-5 and J is TRBJ2-2; 7 nucleotides line up with TRBD1. The CDR3 runs 15 residues. J gave up 1 base and V 5 bases, and 5 bases lay outside the gene matches. Germline-derived CDR1 and CDR2 are SGHKS and YYEKEE (reference sequence). The CDR3 region is CASRRDRVNTGELFF. The CDR3 DNA is TGTGCCAGCAGAAGAGACAGGGTGAACACCGGGGAGCTGTTTTTT.

This chain uses TRBV6-5 with TRBJ2-7; possible D gene TRBD1, 5 bases. Trimming stripped 6 bases from V and 5 bases from J, with 14 bases between. Germline values: CDR1 MNHEY, CDR2 SVGAGI. The CDR3 is 13 residues long. This CDR3 is CASRGRGSNEQYF. DNA of the CDR3: TGTGCCAGCAGAGGTAGGGGTAGCAACGAGCAGTACTTC.